This T cell receptor beta chain was sequenced in a study of blood T cells in healthy people across ages. A second 7 to 11 cycle PCR used barcoded and J-beta primers. TCRdb recomputed calls from the 5' RACE reads with MiXCR, one row per CDR3 protein. The sample records approximately 800,000 distinct CDR3 sequences, nearly 60% being singletons. In germline, CDR1 is MDHEN, CDR2 SYDVKM. V was clipped by 4 bases and J by 3 bases, with 28 bases between them. The CDR3 is 19 amino acids. Source material: blood. This sequence originates from a young man in good health. The chain joins TRBV28 to TRBJ2-7, with D tentatively TRBD1 or TRBD2 (5 bases each). The CDR3 spells CASSSIGTADAANLYEQYF. The CDR3, as DNA: TGTGCCAGCAGTTCAATCGGGACGGCCGATGCTGCGAACCTCTACGAGCAGTACTTC.